The rows below give T cell receptor beta chains drawn from one sample of a study of cytomegalovirus exposure and HLA in healthy donors. Data came from immunoSEQ multiplex PCR; TCRdb stores just in-frame clones and leaves some out. The sample yields 130,000 to 150,000 clones, over 55% seen once. Sequenced material: PBMCs. Source of these receptors: a man between 35 and 55 years old in good health and CMV-seronegative. CDR3s include the opening cysteine and the closing phenylalanine or tryptophan. Fields, in order: V gene, D gene, J gene, clone size, CDR3 DNA, CDR3 protein. The D gene is left open where the match is weak. Expanded clones get a size class; other rows say once, few or many, or leave the size out.

V: TRBV4-3
D: -
J: TRBJ1-1
size: few
DNA: TGCGCCAGCAGCCAAGAGTTAGCAGGGAGGTCGAACACTGAAGCTTTCTTT
CDR3: CASSQELAGRSNTEAFF

V: TRBV7-9
D: -
J: TRBJ2-2
size: -
DNA: TGTGCCAGCAGCCCCCGACAGGTCGGGTCGGGGGAGCTGTTTTTT
CDR3: CASSPRQVGSGELFF

V: TRBV2
D: TRBD1
J: TRBJ1-1
size: -
DNA: TGTGCCAGCAGTGAAGGGACAGGGGGCTTCGAAGCTTTCTTT
CDR3: CASSEGTGGFEAFF

V: TRBV25-1
D: -
J: TRBJ2-3
size: once
DNA: TGTGCCAGCAGCGGAGCGGCCACAGATACGCAGTATTTT
CDR3: CASSGAATDTQYF

V: TRBV30
D: TRBD2
J: TRBJ2-5
size: -
DNA: TGTGCCTGGACCCGACTAGCGGGAGTGGGAGAGACCCAGTACTTC
CDR3: CAWTRLAGVGETQYF

V: TRBV25-1
D: TRBD1
J: TRBJ2-1
size: -
DNA: TGTGCCAGCTCCTCCCGTCCGGGACAGGGGCCGAATGAGCAGTTCTTC
CDR3: CASSSRPGQGPNEQFF

V: TRBV28
D: -
J: TRBJ2-5
size: -
DNA: TGTGCCAGCAGTCTCAGGTACCAAGAGACCCAGTACTTC
CDR3: CASSLRYQETQYF

V: TRBV2
D: TRBD2
J: TRBJ2-3
size: -
DNA: TGTGCCAGCTATATCGGGACTACCCCCGGGGATACGCAGTATTTT
CDR3: CASYIGTTPGDTQYF

V: TRBV19
D: -
J: TRBJ1-6
size: -
DNA: TGTGCCACCTCGGTGGGGCCAAATTCACCCCTCCACTTT
CDR3: CATSVGPNSPLHF

V: TRBV9
D: -
J: TRBJ1-2
size: few
DNA: TGTGCCAGCTCAGGTGGGGGGGCCTATGGCTACACCTTC
CDR3: CASSGGGAYGYTF

V: TRBV9
D: -
J: TRBJ1-4
size: -
DNA: TGTGCCAGCAGCCCGGGAGGGGGGACCTATAATGAAAAACTGTTTTTT
CDR3: CASSPGGGTYNEKLFF

V: TRBV5-1
D: -
J: TRBJ1-1
size: few
DNA: TGCGCCAGCAGCTTGTTGGGGCTAAAGAACACTGAAGCTTTCTTT
CDR3: CASSLLGLKNTEAFF

V: TRBV15
D: -
J: TRBJ2-3
size: -
DNA: TGTGCCACCAGCCCTTCCCTAGACAGCACAGATACGCAGTATTTT
CDR3: CATSPSLDSTDTQYF

V: TRBV6-5
D: TRBD2
J: TRBJ2-7
size: -
DNA: TGTGCCAGCAGTTACTCGGGAGGGCAGCCCTACGAGCAGTACTTC
CDR3: CASSYSGGQPYEQYF

V: TRBV6-1
D: TRBD1
J: TRBJ2-2
size: -
DNA: TGTGCCAGCAGTGTGGACAGGGGGGGAGACACCGGGGAGCTGTTTTTT
CDR3: CASSVDRGGDTGELFF

V: TRBV6-5
D: TRBD2
J: TRBJ2-1
size: -
DNA: TGTGCCAGCAGTCTAGCGGCTATACCTTACAATGAGCAGTTCTTC
CDR3: CASSLAAIPYNEQFF

V: TRBV9
D: -
J: TRBJ1-1
size: once
DNA: TGTGCCAGCAGCCCCGGGGTGAGCACTGAAGCTTTCTTT
CDR3: CASSPGVSTEAFF

V: TRBV19
D: TRBD1
J: TRBJ2-5
size: -
DNA: TGTGCCAGTACCAAGGACAGGGAAGAGACCCAGTACTTC
CDR3: CASTKDREETQYF

V: TRBV7-2
D: -
J: TRBJ1-1
size: -
DNA: TGTGCCAGCAGCACGCGACAGGCGAACACTGAAGCTTTCTTT
CDR3: CASSTRQANTEAFF

V: TRBV30
D: -
J: TRBJ1-1
size: -
DNA: TGTGCCTGGTCCTTCGGGGGGTTGAGCACTGAAGCTTTCTTT
CDR3: CAWSFGGLSTEAFF

V: TRBV28
D: TRBD2
J: TRBJ2-3
size: few
DNA: TGTGCCAGCAGTTCAGGGAGCGGGAGTCGGGATACGCAGTATTTT
CDR3: CASSSGSGSRDTQYF

V: TRBV4-3
D: TRBD1
J: TRBJ2-7
size: -
DNA: TGCGCCAGCAGCCAAGGTGTTGGACAGGGGAACGAGCAGTACTTC
CDR3: CASSQGVGQGNEQYF

V: TRBV6-5
D: -
J: TRBJ1-1
size: -
DNA: TGTGCCAGCAAGATGATTCGGGTGAACACTGAAGCTTTCTTT
CDR3: CASKMIRVNTEAFF

V: TRBV14
D: -
J: TRBJ2-1
size: -
DNA: TGTGCCACCTCGGTAGCGGCTTGGGGCAATGAGCAGTTCTTC
CDR3: CATSVAAWGNEQFF

V: TRBV13
D: TRBD2
J: TRBJ2-7
size: once
DNA: TGTGCCAGCAGCTGGACTAGCGGGGGGACCTACGAGCAGTACTTC
CDR3: CASSWTSGGTYEQYF

V: TRBV2
D: -
J: TRBJ1-2
size: -
DNA: TGTGCCAGCAGTGAAAGTGCGGGGGCGGGGTATGGCTACACCTTC
CDR3: CASSESAGAGYGYTF

V: TRBV6-6
D: -
J: TRBJ1-5
size: -
DNA: TGTGCCAGCAGTACGCGACAGACCGATCAGCCCCAGCATTTT
CDR3: CASSTRQTDQPQHF

V: TRBV6-5
D: -
J: TRBJ1-2
size: -
DNA: TGTGCCAGCAGTTCAGGGTACCGTGGCTACACCTTC
CDR3: CASSSGYRGYTF

V: TRBV6-1
D: -
J: TRBJ2-2
size: -
DNA: TGTGCCAGCCTAAAGACAGTCGCCGGGGAGCTGTTTTTT
CDR3: CASLKTVAGELFF

V: TRBV5-8
D: TRBD1
J: TRBJ1-5
size: -
DNA: TGTGCCAGCAGCCCTGGACAGGCCTACAATCAGCCCCAGCATTTT
CDR3: CASSPGQAYNQPQHF

V: TRBV7-9
D: -
J: TRBJ2-5
size: -
DNA: TGTGCCAGCAGTCGCGACAGGGCGGGGCAAGAGACCCAGTACTTC
CDR3: CASSRDRAGQETQYF

V: TRBV7-2
D: -
J: TRBJ1-2
size: once
DNA: TGTGCCAGCAGCTTCGGCGGGACTAACTATGGCTACACCTTC
CDR3: CASSFGGTNYGYTF

V: TRBV9
D: TRBD2
J: TRBJ2-1
size: -
DNA: TGTGCCAGCAGCGGGGGGACTAGCGTGAAATACAATGAGCAGTTCTTC
CDR3: CASSGGTSVKYNEQFF

V: TRBV5-6
D: -
J: TRBJ1-1
size: few
DNA: TGTGCCAGCACCCCAAACCGGGGGAGGAACACTGAAGCTTTCTTT
CDR3: CASTPNRGRNTEAFF

V: TRBV5-8
D: -
J: TRBJ1-5
size: -
DNA: TGTGCCAGCAGCTTGCGGGGAAATCAGCCCCAGAATTTT
CDR3: CASSLRGNQPQNF

V: TRBV6-5
D: -
J: TRBJ2-3
size: -
DNA: TGTGCCAGCAGTTACTCAGGGGCGGCAGAGAGAGATACGCAGTATTTT
CDR3: CASSYSGAAERDTQYF

V: TRBV7-9
D: -
J: TRBJ2-7
size: few
DNA: TGTGCCAGCAGCTTAGTTTGGACAAAGACCTACGAGCAGTACTTC
CDR3: CASSLVWTKTYEQYF

V: TRBV4-1
D: -
J: TRBJ2-5
size: -
DNA: TGCGCCAGCAGAAACACAGGGTGGGCGGAGACCCAGTACTTC
CDR3: CASRNTGWAETQYF

V: TRBV10-3
D: TRBD2
J: TRBJ2-1
size: -
DNA: TGTGCCATCAGCCGGACTAGCGGGGGGGAGAATGAGCAGTTCTTC
CDR3: CAISRTSGGENEQFF

V: TRBV9
D: TRBD1
J: TRBJ1-2
size: -
DNA: TGTGCCAGCAGCTCATGGGACAGGGATGGCGGCTACACCTTC
CDR3: CASSSWDRDGGYTF